These 14 T cell receptor beta chains were sequenced from one sample in a study of blood T cell repertoires in COVID-19. Generated by immunoSEQ multiplex PCR, the TCRdb table keeps only in-frame clones and is missing some. The sample shows approximately 90,000 clones, 65% to 85% of them seen only once. Source material: peripheral blood. The origin of the receptors is a woman older than 75 with active or convalescent COVID-19.

The chain employs TRBV6-5 and TRBJ2-1; D is possibly TRBD2 (6 bases). Per the germline V gene, CDR1 is MNHEY and CDR2 is SVGAGI. V lost 2 bases and J 8 bases, leaving 7 bases between the germline ends. The CDR3 length is 12 residues. The CDR3 sequence: CASSYGGDEQFF. The CDR3 DNA is TGTGCCAGCAGTTACGGCGGGGATGAGCAGTTCTTC.

The chain couples TRBV6-2 or TRBV6-3 to TRBJ2-1; D possibly corresponds to TRBD2 (6 bases). Germline V gene sequence: CDR1 MNHEY, CDR2 SVGEGT. The CDR3 runs to 15 residues. Trimming shortened V by 2 bases and J by 3 bases, and 11 bases separated the two germline ends. The CDR3 region has the DNA TGTGCCAGCAGTTACGACGGGGGAAGCTACAATGAGCAGTTCTTC. It encodes CASSYDGGSYNEQFF.

The V call is TRBV7-2, the J call TRBJ1-5, with D perhaps TRBD1 (5 bases). Germline CDR1 and CDR2: SGHTA and FQGNSA. The CDR3 sequence is 15 residues long. Trimming removed 5 bases from V and 5 bases from J, with 16 bases in between. CDR3 coding DNA: TGTGCCAGCAGCCCCTCGGGCAGGGATGATCAGCCCCAGCATTTT. It yields the protein CASSPSGRDDQPQHF.

V is TRBV6-6 and J is TRBJ2-4; 9 positions agree with TRBD1. V lost 7 bases, J lost 9 bases, and 10 bases stayed unmatched. CDR3 length equals 14 residues. CDR1 MNHNY and CDR2 SVGAGI come from the germline V gene (reference sequence). In DNA form, the CDR3 reads TGTGCCAGCAAACCACAGGGGGCGCGTGGCATTCAGTACTTC. Its protein is CASKPQGARGIQYF.

The CDR3 loop reads CASIRLAATQETQYF. Here the CDR3 DNA reads TGTGCCAGCATTCGACTAGCGGCAACACAAGAGACCCAGTACTTC. The chain joins TRBV5-6 to TRBJ2-5; 9 bases are a match to TRBD2. There are 15 residues in the CDR3. V gave up 6 bases and J gave up 2 bases; unmatched junction bases: 8. The germline CDR1 and CDR2 sequences are SGHDT and YYEEEE.

This clone occurred once. The rearrangement links TRBV2 to TRBJ1-1; a possible D gene is TRBD1 (5 bases). This CDR3 spans 15 amino acids. From germline, CDR1 is SNHLY and CDR2 FYNNEI. Trimming left V 5 bases short and J 1 base short, with 14 bases between. The CDR3: CASSPRRTTNTEAFF. The CDR3 DNA reads as TGTGCCAGCAGTCCCCGAAGGACAACGAACACTGAAGCTTTCTTT.

This clone was counted only a few times. J is TRBJ1-5 and V is TRBV28; tentative D call: TRBD1 (6 bases). Germline CDR1 and CDR2: MDHEN and SYDVKM. Trimming left V 5 bases short and J 5 bases short, with 13 bases between. The CDR3 length is 14 residues. DNA for the CDR3: TGTGCCAGCAGTCCGACAGGCACCTATCAGCCCCAGCATTTT. This translates into CASSPTGTYQPQHF.

This clone was seen only a few times. The chain carries TRBV6-2 or TRBV6-3 and TRBJ2-5; no reliable D call. This CDR3 spans 13 amino acids. V lost 6 bases and J lost 7, with 15 bases in between. Germline-derived CDR1 and CDR2 are MNHEY and SVGEGT. In DNA form, the CDR3 reads TGTGCCAGCAGCGCTCTGGGCGCCTGGACCCAGTACTTC. This sequence encodes CASSALGAWTQYF.

This clone has just one count. This chain links TRBV19 with TRBJ1-6; 8 nucleotides match TRBD1. Germline CDR1 and CDR2: LNHDA and SQIVND (reference sequence). The CDR3 loop spans 17 amino acids. With 7 bases clipped from V and 0 bases from J, the junction kept 8 bases outside the gene matches. The CDR3 loop reads CASMRTGRSSYNSPLHF. The DNA for the CDR3 is TGTGCCAGTATGCGGACAGGGAGAAGCTCCTATAATTCACCCCTCCACTTT.

In regard to this clone: The sample carries other DNA sequences with the same CDR3. The chain has TRBV19 and TRBJ1-5; 7 nucleotides line up with TRBD1. The length of the CDR3 is 15 residues. V was pared by 2 bases and J by 5 bases, with 6 bases of the junction left unmatched. CDR1 is LNHDA and CDR2 is SQIVND in the germline V gene (reference sequence). The CDR3 coding sequence is TGTGCCAGTAGTATAAATCGACAGGGAGATCAGCCCCAGCATTTT. This codes for CASSINRQGDQPQHF.

The chain couples TRBV5-1 to TRBJ2-3, with 10 positions matching TRBD1. The CDR3 totals 21 residues. Germline trimming cut 4 bases from V and 2 bases from J; bases unmatched to any gene: 22. Germline V gene sequence: CDR1 SGHRS, CDR2 YFSETQ. The CDR3 bases are TGCGCCAGCAGCAGCACCTTCGGGACAGGGGTGGTAGCGGGACACACAGATACGCAGTATTTT. Protein product: CASSSTFGTGVVAGHTDTQYF.

The rearrangement joins TRBV28 to TRBJ1-6; TRBD1 aligns across 7 bases. Losses at the gene ends were 5 bases for V and 11 bases for J; bases not matched to a gene: 9. This CDR3 spans 14 amino acids. Germline-derived CDR1 and CDR2 are MDHEN and SYDVKM. Written as DNA, the CDR3 is TGTGCCAGCAGTACTACAGGGGTGAAGGCACCCCTCCACTTT. Translation gives CASSTTGVKAPLHF.

This chain uses TRBV5-6 with TRBJ1-2; D gene unclear. CDR3 length: 16 residues. V was shortened by 0 bases and J by 4 bases, with 16 bases between the two germline ends. The germline CDR1 and CDR2 sequences are SGHDT and YYEEEE. The CDR3 nucleotides are TGTGCCAGCAGCTTGGAGGACGGGAGTCGAGCCTATGGCTACACCTTC. The encoded protein is CASSLEDGSRAYGYTF.

The genes are TRBV10-3 and TRBJ1-2; TRBD1 matches 8 bases. V lost 4 bases and J lost 4; bases outside the gene matches: 8. This CDR3 region has 15 residues. The germline V gene has CDR1 ENHRY and CDR2 SYGVKD. The CDR3 DNA is TGTGCCATCAGTGCCTCTACTGGACAGGGCTATGGCTACACCTTC. It is translated as CAISASTGQGYGYTF.